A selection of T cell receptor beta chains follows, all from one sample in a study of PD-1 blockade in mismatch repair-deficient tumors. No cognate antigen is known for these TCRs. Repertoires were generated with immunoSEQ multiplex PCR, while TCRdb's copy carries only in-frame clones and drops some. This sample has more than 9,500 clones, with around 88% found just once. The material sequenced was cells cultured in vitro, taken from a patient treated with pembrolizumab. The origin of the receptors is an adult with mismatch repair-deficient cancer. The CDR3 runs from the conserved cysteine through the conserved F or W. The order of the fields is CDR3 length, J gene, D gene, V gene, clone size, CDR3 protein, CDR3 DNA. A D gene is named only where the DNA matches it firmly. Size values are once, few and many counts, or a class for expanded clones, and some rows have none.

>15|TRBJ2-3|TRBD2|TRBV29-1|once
CSVAHSGIFADTQYF
TGCAGCGTTGCCCATAGCGGGATTTTCGCAGATACGCAGTATTTT
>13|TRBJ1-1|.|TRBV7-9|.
CASSLDANTEAFF
TGTGCCAGCAGCTTAGATGCGAACACTGAAGCTTTCTTT
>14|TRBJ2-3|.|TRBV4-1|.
CASSQDVFTDTQYF
TGCGCCAGCAGCCAAGATGTTTTTACAGATACGCAGTATTTT
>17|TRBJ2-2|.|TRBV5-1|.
CASSLARAGENTGELFF
TGCGCCAGCAGCTTGGCGAGGGCAGGGGAGAACACCGGGGAGCTGTTTTTT
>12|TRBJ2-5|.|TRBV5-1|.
CASSQIQETQYF
TGCGCCAGCAGTCAAATCCAAGAGACCCAGTACTTC
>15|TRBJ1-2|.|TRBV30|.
CAWSDTVQVNYGYTF
TGTGCCTGGAGTGACACGGTACAGGTGAACTATGGCTACACCTTC
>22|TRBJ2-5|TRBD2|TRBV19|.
CASSIKGTSGRLRLEGQETQYF
TGTGCCAGTAGTATAAAGGGGACTAGCGGGAGACTAAGACTTGAGGGCCAAGAGACCCAGTACTTC
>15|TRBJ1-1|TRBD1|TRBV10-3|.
CAISETQGAATEAFF
TGTGCCATCAGTGAAACACAGGGGGCGGCCACTGAAGCTTTCTTT
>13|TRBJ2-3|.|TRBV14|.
CASRVSSGDTQYF
TGTGCCAGCAGGGTGAGCAGCGGAGATACGCAGTATTTT
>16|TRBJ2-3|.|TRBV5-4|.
CAVRLVPGTGADTQYF
TGTGCCGTCAGGCTTGTCCCGGGAACCGGGGCAGATACGCAGTATTTT
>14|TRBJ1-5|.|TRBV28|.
CASSLRGASIPQHF
TGTGCCAGCAGTTTGAGGGGAGCCTCAATTCCCCAGCATTTT
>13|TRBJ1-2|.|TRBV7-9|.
CASSAGRGGGYTF
TGTGCCAGCAGCGCCGGCAGGGGTGGGGGCTACACCTTC
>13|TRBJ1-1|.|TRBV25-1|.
CASSEVGNTEAFF
TGTGCCAGCAGTGAGGTAGGGAACACTGAAGCTTTCTTT
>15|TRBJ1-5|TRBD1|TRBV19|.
CASSIGRGRVQPQHF
TGTGCCAGTAGTATTGGCAGGGGGCGCGTTCAGCCCCAGCATTTT
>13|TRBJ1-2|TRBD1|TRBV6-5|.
CASSFRDRDGYTF
TGTGCCAGCAGTTTCCGGGACAGAGATGGCTACACCTTC
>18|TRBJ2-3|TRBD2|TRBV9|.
CASSVAPGLAGEIDTQYF
TGTGCCAGCAGCGTAGCCCCGGGACTAGCGGGAGAAATAGATACGCAGTATTTT
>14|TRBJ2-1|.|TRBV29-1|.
CSVHEGLSYNEQFF
TGCAGCGTCCACGAGGGGCTCTCCTACAATGAGCAGTTCTTC
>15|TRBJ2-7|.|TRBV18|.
CASSHSGTTTYEQYF
TGTGCCAGCTCACACTCCGGGACGACAACCTACGAGCAGTACTTC
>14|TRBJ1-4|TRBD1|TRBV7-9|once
CASSLTQQGAKLFF
TGTGCCAGCAGCTTAACCCAACAGGGGGCGAAACTGTTTTTT
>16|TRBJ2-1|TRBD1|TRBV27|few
CASSARDRGDYNEQFF
TGTGCCAGCAGTGCGCGGGACAGGGGTGACTACAATGAGCAGTTCTTC
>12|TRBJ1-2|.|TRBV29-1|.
CSVSQGNYGYTF
TGCAGCGTGTCACAGGGTAACTATGGCTACACCTTC
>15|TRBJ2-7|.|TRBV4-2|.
CASSQGEPFPYEQYF
TGTGCCAGCAGCCAAGGGGAGCCTTTTCCCTACGAGCAGTACTTC
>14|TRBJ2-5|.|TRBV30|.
CAWSVSGMRETQYF
TGTGCCTGGAGTGTGTCAGGGATGCGAGAGACCCAGTACTTC
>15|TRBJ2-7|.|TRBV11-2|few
CASSLGDLTTYEQYF
TGTGCCAGCAGCTTAGGGGACCTTACTACCTACGAGCAGTACTTC
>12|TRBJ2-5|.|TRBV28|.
CASSFWVETQYF
TGTGCCAGCAGTTTTTGGGTGGAGACCCAGTACTTC
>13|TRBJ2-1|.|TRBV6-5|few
CASTTGFSDEQFF
TGTGCCAGTACGACAGGTTTTAGCGATGAGCAGTTCTTC
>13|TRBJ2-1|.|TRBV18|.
CASSIGTTNEQFF
TGTGCCAGCTCAATAGGGACGACTAATGAGCAGTTCTTC
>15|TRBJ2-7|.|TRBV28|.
CASSFRGPAGREQYF
TGTGCCAGCAGTTTTAGGGGCCCAGCGGGTCGCGAGCAGTACTTC
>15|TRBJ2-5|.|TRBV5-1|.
CASIARGRPQETQYF
TGCGCCAGCATAGCCAGGGGACGTCCGCAAGAGACCCAGTACTTC
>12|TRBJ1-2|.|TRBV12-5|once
CASSGSNYGYTF
TGTGCTAGCTCGGGGTCTAACTATGGCTACACCTTC
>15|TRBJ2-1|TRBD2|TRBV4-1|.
CASSPGLAGEDEQFF
TGCGCCAGCAGCCCGGGACTAGCGGGAGAGGATGAGCAGTTCTTC
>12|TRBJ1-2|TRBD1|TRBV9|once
CASSAQGAGYTF
TGTGCCAGCAGCGCCCAGGGGGCTGGCTACACCTTC
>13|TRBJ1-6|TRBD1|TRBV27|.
CASSSHRGSPLHF
TGTGCCAGCAGTTCCCACAGGGGGTCACCCCTCCACTTT
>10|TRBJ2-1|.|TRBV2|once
CASERYEQFF
TGTGCCAGCGAGCGTTATGAGCAGTTCTTC